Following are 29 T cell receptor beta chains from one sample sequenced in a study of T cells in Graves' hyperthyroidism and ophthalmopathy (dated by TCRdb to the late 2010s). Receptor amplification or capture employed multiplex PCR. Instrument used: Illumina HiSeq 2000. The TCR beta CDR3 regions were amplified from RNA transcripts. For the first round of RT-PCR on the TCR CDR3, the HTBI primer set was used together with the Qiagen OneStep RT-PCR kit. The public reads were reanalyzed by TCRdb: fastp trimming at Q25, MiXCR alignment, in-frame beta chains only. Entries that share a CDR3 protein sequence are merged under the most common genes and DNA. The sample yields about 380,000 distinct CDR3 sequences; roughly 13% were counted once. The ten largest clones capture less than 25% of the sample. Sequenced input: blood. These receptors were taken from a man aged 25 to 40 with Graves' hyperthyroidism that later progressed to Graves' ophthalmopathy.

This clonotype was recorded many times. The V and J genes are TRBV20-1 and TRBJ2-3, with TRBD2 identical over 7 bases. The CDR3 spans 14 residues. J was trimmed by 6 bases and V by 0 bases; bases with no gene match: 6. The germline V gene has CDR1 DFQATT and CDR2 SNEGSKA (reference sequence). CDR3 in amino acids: CSARDLTSSDTQYF. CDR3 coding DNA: TGCAGTGCTAGAGACTTGACTAGCTCGGATACGCAGTATTTT.

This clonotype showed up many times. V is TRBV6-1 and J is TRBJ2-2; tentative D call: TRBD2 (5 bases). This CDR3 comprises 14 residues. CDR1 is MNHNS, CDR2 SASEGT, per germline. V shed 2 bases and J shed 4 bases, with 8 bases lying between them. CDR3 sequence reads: CASSERGSTGELFF. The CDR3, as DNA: TGTGCCAGCAGTGAACGGGGAAGCACCGGGGAGCTGTTTTTT.

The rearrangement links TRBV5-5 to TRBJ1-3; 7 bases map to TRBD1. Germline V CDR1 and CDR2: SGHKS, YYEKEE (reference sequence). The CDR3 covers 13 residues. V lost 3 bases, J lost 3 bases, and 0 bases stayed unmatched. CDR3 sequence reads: CASSWTGGNTIYF. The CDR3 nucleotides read TGTGCCAGCAGCTGGACAGGTGGAAACACCATATATTTT.

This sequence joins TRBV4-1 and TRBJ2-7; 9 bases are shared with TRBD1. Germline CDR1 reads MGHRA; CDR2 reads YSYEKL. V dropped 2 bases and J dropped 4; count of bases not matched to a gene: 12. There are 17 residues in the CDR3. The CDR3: CASSQITGTGTLYEQYF. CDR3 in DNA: TGCGCCAGCAGCCAAATAACCGGGACAGGGACCTTATACGAGCAGTACTTC.

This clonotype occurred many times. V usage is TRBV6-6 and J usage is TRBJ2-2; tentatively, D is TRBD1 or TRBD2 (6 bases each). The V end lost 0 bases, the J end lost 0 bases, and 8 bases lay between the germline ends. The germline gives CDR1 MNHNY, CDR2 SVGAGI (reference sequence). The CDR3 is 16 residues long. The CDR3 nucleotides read TGTGCCAGCAGTTACTCGGGGGGCACGAACACCGGGGAGCTGTTTTTT. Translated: CASSYSGGTNTGELFF.

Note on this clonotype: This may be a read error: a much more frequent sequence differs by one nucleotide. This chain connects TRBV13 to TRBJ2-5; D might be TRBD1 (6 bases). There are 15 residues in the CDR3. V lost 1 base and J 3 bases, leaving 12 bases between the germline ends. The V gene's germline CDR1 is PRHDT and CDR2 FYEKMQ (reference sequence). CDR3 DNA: TGTGCCAGCAGCTTAGTGGGGGCAGCGGAAGAGACCCAGTACTTC. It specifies CASSLVGAAEETQYF.

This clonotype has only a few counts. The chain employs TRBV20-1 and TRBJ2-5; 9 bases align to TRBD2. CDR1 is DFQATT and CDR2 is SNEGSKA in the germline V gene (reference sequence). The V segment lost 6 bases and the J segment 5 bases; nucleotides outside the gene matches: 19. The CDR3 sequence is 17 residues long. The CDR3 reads CSAKIGGSGGLGETQYF. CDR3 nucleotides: TGCAGTGCCAAAATAGGTGGCAGCGGGGGGTTGGGGGAGACCCAGTACTTC.

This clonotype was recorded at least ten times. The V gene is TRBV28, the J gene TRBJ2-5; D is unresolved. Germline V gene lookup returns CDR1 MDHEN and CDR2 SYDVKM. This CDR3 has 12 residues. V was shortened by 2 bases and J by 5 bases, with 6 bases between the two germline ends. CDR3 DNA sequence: TGTGCCAGCAGTTTAGGTTTGGAGACCCAGTACTTC. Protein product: CASSLGLETQYF.

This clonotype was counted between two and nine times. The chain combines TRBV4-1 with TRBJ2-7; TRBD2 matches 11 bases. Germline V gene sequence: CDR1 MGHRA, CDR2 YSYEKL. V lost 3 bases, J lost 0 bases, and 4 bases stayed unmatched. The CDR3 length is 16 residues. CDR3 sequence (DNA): TGCGCCAGCAGCCAGCTAGCGGGGGGTCTCTCCTACGAGCAGTACTTC. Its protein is CASSQLAGGLSYEQYF.

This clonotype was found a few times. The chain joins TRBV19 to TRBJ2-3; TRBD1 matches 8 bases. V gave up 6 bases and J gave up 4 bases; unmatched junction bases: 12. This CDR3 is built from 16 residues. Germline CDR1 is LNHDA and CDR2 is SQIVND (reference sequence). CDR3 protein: CASRNRGYTHADTQYF. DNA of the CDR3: TGTGCCAGTAGGAACAGGGGGTACACACACGCAGATACGCAGTATTTT.

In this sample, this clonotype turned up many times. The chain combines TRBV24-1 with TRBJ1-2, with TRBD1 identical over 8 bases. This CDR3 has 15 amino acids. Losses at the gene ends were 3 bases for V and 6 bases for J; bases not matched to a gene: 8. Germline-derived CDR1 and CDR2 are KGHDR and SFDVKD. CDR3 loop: CATSDKDRGGHGYTF. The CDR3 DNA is TGTGCCACCAGTGATAAAGACAGGGGTGGTCATGGCTACACCTTC.

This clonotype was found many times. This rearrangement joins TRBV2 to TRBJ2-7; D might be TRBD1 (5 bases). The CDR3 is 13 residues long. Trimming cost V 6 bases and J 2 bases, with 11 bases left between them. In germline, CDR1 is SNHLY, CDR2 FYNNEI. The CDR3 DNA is TGTGCCAGCAGAGGCACAGGACCCTACGAGCAGTACTTC. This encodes CASRGTGPYEQYF.

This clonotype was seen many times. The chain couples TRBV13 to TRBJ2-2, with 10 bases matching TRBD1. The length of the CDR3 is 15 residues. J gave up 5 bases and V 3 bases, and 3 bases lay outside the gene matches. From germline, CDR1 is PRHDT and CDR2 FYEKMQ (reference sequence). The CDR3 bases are TGTGCCAGCAGCTTTGGACAGGGGGGAACCGGGGAGCTGTTTTTT. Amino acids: CASSFGQGGTGELFF.

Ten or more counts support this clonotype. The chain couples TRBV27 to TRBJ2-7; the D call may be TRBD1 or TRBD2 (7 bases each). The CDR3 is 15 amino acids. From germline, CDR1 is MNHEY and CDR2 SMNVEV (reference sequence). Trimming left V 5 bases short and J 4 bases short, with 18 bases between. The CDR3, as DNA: TGTGCCAGCAGTCTTCGGGGGAGGGGGCTTTACGAGCAGTACTTC. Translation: CASSLRGRGLYEQYF.

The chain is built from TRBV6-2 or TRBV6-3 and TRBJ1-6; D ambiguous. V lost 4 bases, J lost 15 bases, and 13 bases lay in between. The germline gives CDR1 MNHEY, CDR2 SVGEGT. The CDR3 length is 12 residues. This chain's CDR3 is CASSSQTRLLHF. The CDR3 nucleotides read TGTGCCAGCAGTTCCCAGACCCGGCTCCTCCACTTT.

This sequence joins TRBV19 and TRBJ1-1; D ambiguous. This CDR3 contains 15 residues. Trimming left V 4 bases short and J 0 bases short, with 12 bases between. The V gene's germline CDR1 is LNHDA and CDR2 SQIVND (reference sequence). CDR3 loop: CASSRRGVMNTEAFF. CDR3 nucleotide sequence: TGTGCCAGTAGTAGGCGCGGCGTTATGAACACTGAAGCTTTCTTT.

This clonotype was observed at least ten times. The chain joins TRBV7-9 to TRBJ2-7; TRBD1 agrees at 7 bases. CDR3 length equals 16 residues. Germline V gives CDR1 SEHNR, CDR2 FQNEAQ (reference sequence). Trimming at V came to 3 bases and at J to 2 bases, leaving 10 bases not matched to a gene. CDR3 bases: TGTGCCAGCAGCTTTCTAGACAGGGTATTTCCCTACGAGCAGTACTTC. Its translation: CASSFLDRVFPYEQYF.

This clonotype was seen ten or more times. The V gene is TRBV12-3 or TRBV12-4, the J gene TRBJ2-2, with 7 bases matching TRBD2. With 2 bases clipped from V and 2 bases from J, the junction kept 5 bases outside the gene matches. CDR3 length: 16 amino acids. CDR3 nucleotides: TGTGCCAGCAGTTTAATGGGACTACCCAACACCGGGGAGCTGTTTTTT. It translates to CASSLMGLPNTGELFF.

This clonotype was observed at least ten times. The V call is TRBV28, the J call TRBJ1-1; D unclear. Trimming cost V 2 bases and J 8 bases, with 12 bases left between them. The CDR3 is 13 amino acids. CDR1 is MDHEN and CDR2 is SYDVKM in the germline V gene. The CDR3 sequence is CASSLRSQKEAFF. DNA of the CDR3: TGTGCCAGCAGTTTAAGGTCTCAGAAAGAAGCTTTCTTT. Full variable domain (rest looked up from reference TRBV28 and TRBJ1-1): DVKVTQSSRYLVKRTGEKVFLECVQDMDHENMFWYRQDPGLGLRLIYFSYDVKMKEKGDIPEGYSVSREKKERFSLILESASTNQTSMYLCASSLRSQKEAFFGQGTRLTVV.

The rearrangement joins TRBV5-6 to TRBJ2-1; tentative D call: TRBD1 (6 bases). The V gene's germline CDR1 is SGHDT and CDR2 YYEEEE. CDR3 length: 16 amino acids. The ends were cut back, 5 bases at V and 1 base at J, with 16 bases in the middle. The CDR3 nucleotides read TGTGCCAGCAGGGGCTCGACAGGTGAATCCTACAATGAGCAGTTCTTC. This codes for CASRGSTGESYNEQFF.

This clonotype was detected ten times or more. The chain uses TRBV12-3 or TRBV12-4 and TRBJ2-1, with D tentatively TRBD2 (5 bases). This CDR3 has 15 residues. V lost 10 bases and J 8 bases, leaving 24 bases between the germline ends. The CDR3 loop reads CATIKRGPLGDEQFF. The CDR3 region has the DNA TGTGCCACCATAAAACGAGGGCCCCTTGGGGATGAGCAGTTCTTC.

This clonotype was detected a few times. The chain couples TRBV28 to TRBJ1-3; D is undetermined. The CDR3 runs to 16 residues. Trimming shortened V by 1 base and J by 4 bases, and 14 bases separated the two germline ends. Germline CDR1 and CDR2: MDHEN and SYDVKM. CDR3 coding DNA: TGTGCCAGCAGTTTATCTAGACATGCTCCAGGAAACACCATATATTTT. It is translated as CASSLSRHAPGNTIYF.

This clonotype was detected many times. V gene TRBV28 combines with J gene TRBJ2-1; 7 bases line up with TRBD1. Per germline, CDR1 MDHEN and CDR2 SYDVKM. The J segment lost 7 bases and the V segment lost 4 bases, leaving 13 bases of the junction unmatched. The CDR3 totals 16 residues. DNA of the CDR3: TGTGCCAGCAGTTCCAGACAGGGTAGGGGCCGGAATGAGCAGTTCTTC. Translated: CASSSRQGRGRNEQFF. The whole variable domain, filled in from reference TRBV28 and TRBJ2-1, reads DVKVTQSSRYLVKRTGEKVFLECVQDMDHENMFWYRQDPGLGLRLIYFSYDVKMKEKGDIPEGYSVSREKKERFSLILESASTNQTSMYLCASSSRQGRGRNEQFFGPGTRLTVL.

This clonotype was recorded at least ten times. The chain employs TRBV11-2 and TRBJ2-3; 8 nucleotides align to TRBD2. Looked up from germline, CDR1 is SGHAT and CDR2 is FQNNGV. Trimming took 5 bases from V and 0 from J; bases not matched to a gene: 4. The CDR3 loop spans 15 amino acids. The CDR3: CASSELADSTDTQYF. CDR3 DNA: TGTGCCAGCAGCGAACTAGCGGATAGCACAGATACGCAGTATTTT.

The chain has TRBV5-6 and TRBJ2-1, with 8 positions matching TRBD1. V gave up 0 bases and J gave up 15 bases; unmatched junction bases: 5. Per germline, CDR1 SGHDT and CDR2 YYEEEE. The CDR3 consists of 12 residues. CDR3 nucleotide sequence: TGTGCCAGCAGCTTGGGGTCAGGGGGCTTGTTCTTC. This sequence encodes CASSLGSGGLFF.

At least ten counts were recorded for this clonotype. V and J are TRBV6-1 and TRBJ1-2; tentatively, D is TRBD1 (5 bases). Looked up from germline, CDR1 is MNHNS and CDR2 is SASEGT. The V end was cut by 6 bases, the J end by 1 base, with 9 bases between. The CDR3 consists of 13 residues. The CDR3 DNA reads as TGTGCCAGCAGGGACAAAATTAACTATGGCTACACCTTC. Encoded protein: CASRDKINYGYTF.

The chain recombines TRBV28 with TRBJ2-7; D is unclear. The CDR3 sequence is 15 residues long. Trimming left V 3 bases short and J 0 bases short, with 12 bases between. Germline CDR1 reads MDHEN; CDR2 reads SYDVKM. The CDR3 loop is CASSLVETTSYEQYF. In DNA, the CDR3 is TGTGCCAGCAGTTTGGTTGAGACAACCTCCTACGAGCAGTACTTC.

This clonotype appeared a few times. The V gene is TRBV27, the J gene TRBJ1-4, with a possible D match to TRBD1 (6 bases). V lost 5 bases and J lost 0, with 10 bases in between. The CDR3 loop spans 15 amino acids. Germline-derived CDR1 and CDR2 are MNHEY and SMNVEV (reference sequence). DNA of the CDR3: TGTGCCAGCAGTCGTTCAGGGGCAACTAATGAAAAACTGTTTTTT. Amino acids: CASSRSGATNEKLFF.

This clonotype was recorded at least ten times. The CDR3 sequence: CSASSGDSSYEQYF. CDR3 nucleotides: TGCAGTGCTAGTAGCGGTGATAGCTCCTACGAGCAGTACTTC. The chain is built from TRBV20-1 and TRBJ2-7; weak D call: TRBD2 (6 bases). Germline V lookup: CDR1 DFQATT, CDR2 SNEGSKA (reference sequence). This CDR3 has 14 amino acids. Trimming took off 3 bases at V and 0 bases at J, with 12 bases between the two ends.